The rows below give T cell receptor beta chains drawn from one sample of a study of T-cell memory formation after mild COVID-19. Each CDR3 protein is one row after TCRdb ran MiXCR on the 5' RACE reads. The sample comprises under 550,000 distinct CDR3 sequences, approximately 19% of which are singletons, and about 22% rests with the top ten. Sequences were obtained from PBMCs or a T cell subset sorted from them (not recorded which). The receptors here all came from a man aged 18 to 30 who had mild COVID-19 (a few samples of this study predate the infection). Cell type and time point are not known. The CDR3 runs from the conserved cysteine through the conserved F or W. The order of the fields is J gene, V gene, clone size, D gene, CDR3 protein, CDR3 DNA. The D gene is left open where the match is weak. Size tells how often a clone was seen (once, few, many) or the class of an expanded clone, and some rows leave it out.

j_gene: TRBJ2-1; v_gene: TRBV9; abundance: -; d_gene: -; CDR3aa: CASSPRWGRNEQFF; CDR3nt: TGTGCCAGCAGCCCAAGATGGGGTCGAAATGAGCAGTTCTTC
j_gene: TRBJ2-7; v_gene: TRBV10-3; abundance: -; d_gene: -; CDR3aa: CAISEGGRGVTGSYEQYF; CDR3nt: TGTGCCATCAGTGAGGGGGGCCGAGGTGTGACAGGATCCTACGAGCAGTACTTC
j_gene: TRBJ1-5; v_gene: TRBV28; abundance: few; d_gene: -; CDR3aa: CASSLGLPQSTPGNQPQHF; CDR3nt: TGTGCCAGCAGTTTAGGGCTACCACAATCCACCCCGGGCAATCAGCCCCAGCATTTT
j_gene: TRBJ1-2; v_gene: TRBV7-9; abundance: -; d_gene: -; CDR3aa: CASSLEGGTSYGYTF; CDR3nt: TGTGCCAGCAGCCTAGAAGGGGGGACCTCATATGGCTACACCTTC
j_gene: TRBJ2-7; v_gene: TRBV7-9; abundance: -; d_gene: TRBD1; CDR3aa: CASSSGPTGAYEQYF; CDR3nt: TGTGCCAGCAGCTCTGGGCCGACAGGGGCCTACGAGCAGTACTTC
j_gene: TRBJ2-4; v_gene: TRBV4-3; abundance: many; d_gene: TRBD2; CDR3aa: CASSQDARGGRAKNIQYF; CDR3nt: TGCGCCAGCAGCCAAGACGCGCGGGGGGGAAGAGCCAAAAACATTCAGTACTTC
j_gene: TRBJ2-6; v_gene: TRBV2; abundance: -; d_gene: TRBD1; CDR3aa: CASVGGQGSAGANVLTF; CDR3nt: TGTGCCAGTGTGGGAGGACAGGGTTCAGCTGGGGCCAACGTCCTGACTTTC
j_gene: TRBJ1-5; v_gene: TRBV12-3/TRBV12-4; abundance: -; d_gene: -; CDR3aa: CASSLQGSHQPQHF; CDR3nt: TGTGCCAGCAGTTTACAGGGGTCGCATCAGCCCCAGCATTTT
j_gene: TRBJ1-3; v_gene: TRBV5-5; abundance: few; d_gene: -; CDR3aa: CASSLGHGHGNTIYF; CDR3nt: TGTGCCAGCAGCTTGGGCCACGGACACGGAAACACCATATATTTT
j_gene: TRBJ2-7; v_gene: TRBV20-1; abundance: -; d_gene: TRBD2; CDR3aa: CSARDQRGGIHEQYF; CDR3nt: TGCAGTGCTAGAGATCAACGGGGGGGCATTCACGAGCAGTACTTC
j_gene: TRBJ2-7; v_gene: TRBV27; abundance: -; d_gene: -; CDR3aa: CASSLDGPWDEQYF; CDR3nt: TGTGCCAGCAGCCTGGACGGTCCTTGGGACGAGCAGTACTTC
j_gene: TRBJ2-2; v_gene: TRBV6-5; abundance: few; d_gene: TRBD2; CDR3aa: CASSRGGGRNTGELFF; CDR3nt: TGTGCCAGCAGTCGTGGCGGGGGTCGCAACACCGGGGAGCTGTTTTTT
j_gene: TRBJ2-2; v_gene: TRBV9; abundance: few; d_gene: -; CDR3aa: CASSLGLVTGELFF; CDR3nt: TGTGCCAGCAGCCTCGGTTTAGTCACCGGGGAGCTGTTTTTT
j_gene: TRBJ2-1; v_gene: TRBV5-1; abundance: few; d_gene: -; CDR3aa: CASSWDLKGNEQFF; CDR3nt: TGCGCCAGCAGCTGGGACTTAAAAGGCAATGAGCAGTTCTTC
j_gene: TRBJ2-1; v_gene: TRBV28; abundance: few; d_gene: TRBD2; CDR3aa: CASSPPQLAGVVFF; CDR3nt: TGTGCCAGCAGCCCCCCTCAACTAGCGGGGGTGGTGTTCTTC
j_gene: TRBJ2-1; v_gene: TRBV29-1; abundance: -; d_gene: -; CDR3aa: CSVEDWQGTSYNEQFF; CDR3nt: TGCAGCGTTGAAGATTGGCAGGGGACGTCCTACAATGAGCAGTTCTTC
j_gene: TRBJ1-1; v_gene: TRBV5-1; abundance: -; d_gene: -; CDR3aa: CASSPRSKDGEAFF; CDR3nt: TGCGCCAGCAGCCCCAGGAGCAAGGATGGTGAAGCTTTCTTT
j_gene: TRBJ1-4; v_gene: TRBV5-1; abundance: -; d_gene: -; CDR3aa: CASRKSTSNEKLFF; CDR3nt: TGCGCCAGCAGGAAGAGTACATCGAATGAAAAACTGTTTTTT
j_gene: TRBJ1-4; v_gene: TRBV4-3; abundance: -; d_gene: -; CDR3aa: CASSQGVGINEKLFF; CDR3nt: TGCGCCAGCAGCCAAGGGGTAGGGATTAATGAAAAACTGTTTTTT
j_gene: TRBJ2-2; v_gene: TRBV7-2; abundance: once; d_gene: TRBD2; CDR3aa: CASSLTRTSAGELFF; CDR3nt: TGTGCCAGCAGCCTCACGCGGACTAGCGCCGGGGAGCTGTTTTTT
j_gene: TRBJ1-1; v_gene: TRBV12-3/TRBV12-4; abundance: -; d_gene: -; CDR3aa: CASAALGFTAEAFF; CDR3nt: TGTGCCAGCGCTGCTCTAGGGTTTACAGCTGAAGCTTTCTTT
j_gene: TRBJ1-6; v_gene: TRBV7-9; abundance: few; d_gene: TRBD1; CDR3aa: CASSFGRGRGSPLHF; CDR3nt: TGTGCCAGCAGCTTTGGCAGGGGGCGCGGGTCACCCCTCCACTTT
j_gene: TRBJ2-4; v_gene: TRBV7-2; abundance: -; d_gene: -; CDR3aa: CASSRGQGLSIQYF; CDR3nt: TGTGCCAGCAGCCGGGGGCAGGGGCTGAGCATTCAGTACTTC
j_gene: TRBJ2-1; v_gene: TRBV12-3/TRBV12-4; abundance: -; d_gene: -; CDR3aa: CASSFTGTGFF; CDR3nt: TGTGCCAGCAGTTTTACGGGGACGGGGTTCTTC
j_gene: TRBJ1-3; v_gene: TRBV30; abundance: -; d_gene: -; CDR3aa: CAWREGLRTIYF; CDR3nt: TGTGCCTGGAGAGAGGGGCTTCGGACCATATATTTT
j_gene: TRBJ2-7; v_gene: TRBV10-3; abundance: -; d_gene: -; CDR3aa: CAISDPRGAWYEQYF; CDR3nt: TGTGCCATCAGTGACCCTCGGGGGGCGTGGTACGAGCAGTACTTC
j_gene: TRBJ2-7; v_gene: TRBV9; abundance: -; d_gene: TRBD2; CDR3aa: CASSVGGGGGYEQYF; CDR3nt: TGTGCCAGCAGCGTAGGCGGGGGGGGAGGCTACGAGCAGTACTTC
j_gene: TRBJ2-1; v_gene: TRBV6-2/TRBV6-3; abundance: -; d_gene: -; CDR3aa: CASSYSRGRSGNEQFF; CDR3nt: TGTGCCAGCAGTTACTCAAGGGGCCGCTCAGGCAATGAGCAGTTCTTC
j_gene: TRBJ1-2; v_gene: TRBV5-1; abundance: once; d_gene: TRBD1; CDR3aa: CASSLAGTGADGYTF; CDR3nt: TGCGCCAGCAGCTTGGCCGGCACAGGGGCGGATGGCTACACCTTC
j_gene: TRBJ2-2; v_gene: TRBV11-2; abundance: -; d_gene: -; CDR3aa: CASSSLDISPTNTGELFF; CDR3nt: TGTGCCAGCAGCTCATTGGACATCAGTCCGACGAACACCGGGGAGCTGTTTTTT
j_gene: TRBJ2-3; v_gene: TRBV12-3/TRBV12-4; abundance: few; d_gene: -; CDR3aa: CASRPRGAATDTQYF; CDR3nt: TGTGCCAGCAGACCCCGGGGGGCCGCCACAGATACGCAGTATTTT
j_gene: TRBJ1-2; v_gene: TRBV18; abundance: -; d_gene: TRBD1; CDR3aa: CASSPQTGENYGYTF; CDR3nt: TGTGCCAGCTCACCCCAGACAGGGGAAAACTATGGCTACACCTTC
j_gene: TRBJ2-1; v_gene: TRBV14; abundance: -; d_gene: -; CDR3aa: CASSYGASEQFF; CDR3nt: TGTGCCAGCAGCTACGGGGCTTCCGAGCAGTTCTTC
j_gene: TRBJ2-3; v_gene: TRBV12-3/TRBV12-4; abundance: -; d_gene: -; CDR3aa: CASSLEGSSTDTQYF; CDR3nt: TGTGCCAGCAGCCTAGAAGGGTCGAGCACAGATACGCAGTATTTT
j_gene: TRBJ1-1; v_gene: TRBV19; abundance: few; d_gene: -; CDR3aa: CASSGPQGLNTEAFF; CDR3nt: TGTGCCAGTAGTGGACCACAGGGACTGAACACTGAAGCTTTCTTT
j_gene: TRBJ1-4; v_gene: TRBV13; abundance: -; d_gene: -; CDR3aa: CASSRGTSNEKLFF; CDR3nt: TGTGCCAGCAGCCGCGGGACATCTAATGAAAAACTGTTTTTT
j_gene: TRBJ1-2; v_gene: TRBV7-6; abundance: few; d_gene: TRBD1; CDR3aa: CASSAGQGDHFYGYTF; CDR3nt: TGTGCCAGCAGCGCGGGACAGGGGGACCACTTCTATGGCTACACCTTC
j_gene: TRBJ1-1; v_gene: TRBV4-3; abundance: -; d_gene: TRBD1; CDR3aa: CASSQERLSRQGTEAFF; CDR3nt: TGCGCCAGCAGCCAAGAACGGCTGTCTAGACAGGGCACTGAAGCTTTCTTT
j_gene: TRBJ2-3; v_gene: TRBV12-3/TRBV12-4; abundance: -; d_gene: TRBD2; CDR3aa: CASTLGGGADTQYF; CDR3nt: TGTGCCAGCACCTTGGGGGGGGGAGCAGATACGCAGTATTTT
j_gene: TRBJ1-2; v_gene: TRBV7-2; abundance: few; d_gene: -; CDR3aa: CASSLLSRTNYGYTF; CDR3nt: TGTGCCAGCAGCTTATTGTCGCGGACTAACTATGGCTACACCTTC
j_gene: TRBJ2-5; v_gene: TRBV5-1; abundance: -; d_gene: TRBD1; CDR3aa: CASSRTGATQETQYF; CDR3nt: TGCGCCAGCAGCCGTACAGGGGCTACCCAAGAGACCCAGTACTTC
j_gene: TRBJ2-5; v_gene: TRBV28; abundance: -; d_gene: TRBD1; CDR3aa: CASSSETGGLRETQYF; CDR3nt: TGTGCCAGCAGTTCGGAGACAGGGGGGTTGAGGGAGACCCAGTACTTC
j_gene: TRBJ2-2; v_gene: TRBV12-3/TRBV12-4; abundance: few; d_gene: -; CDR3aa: CASRGSGAGELFF; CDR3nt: TGTGCCAGTAGGGGTAGCGGAGCCGGGGAGCTGTTTTTT
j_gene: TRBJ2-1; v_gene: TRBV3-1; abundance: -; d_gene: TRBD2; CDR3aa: CASSQVVAGSEQFF; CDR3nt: TGTGCCAGCAGCCAAGTGGTAGCGGGCAGTGAGCAGTTCTTC
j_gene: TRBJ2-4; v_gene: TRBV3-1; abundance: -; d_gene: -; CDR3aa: CAKTEPGIQYF; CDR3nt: TGTGCCAAGACCGAGCCGGGAATTCAGTACTTC